These 13 T cell receptor beta chains were sequenced from one sample in a study of regulatory T cells in long-lasting Graves disease. The sample's time point: persistent/refractory GD, antithyroid drugs over 5 years with positive TRAb. Construction of the TCR library relied on RNA isolated from PBMCs. In building TCR beta libraries, iRepertoire HTBI primers were used together with Arm-PCR of CDR3 regions. TCRdb analysed the multiplex PCR reads with MiXCR anew, one entry per CDR3 protein. The sample has approximately 440,000 distinct CDR3 sequences, less than 25% seen once. The sample was peripheral blood mononuclear cells (PBMCs), taken when the disease was refractory, from a patient treated with antithyroid drugs. All receptors come from a female donor with Graves disease.

This clonotype was seen at least ten times. The chain's CDR3 is CATTYNHNTEAFF. The CDR3 region has the DNA TGTGCCACCACATACAACCACAACACTGAAGCTTTCTTT. This chain links TRBV28 with TRBJ1-1; the D is unclear. V lost 10 bases to trimming and J lost 2 bases, with 14 bases between them. The CDR3 totals 13 residues. Germline values: CDR1 MDHEN, CDR2 SYDVKM.

This clonotype was seen ten or more times. The chain has TRBV11-2 and TRBJ2-2; D gene ambiguous. The CDR3 length is 16 residues. Germline V gene sequence: CDR1 SGHAT, CDR2 FQNNGV. Trimming cost V 7 bases and J 1 base, with 16 bases left between them. The CDR3 loop reads CASNLLGGLNTGELFF. CDR3 sequence (DNA): TGTGCCAGCAACCTCTTAGGCGGTCTGAACACCGGGGAGCTGTTTTTT.

The V call is TRBV29-1, the J call TRBJ2-7; D is ambiguous. Deletions cut 6 bases from V and 4 bases from J, with 34 bases between. Germline CDR1 SQVTM, CDR2 ANQGSEA. There are 19 residues in the CDR3. In DNA, the CDR3 is TGCAGCGTATACATATTACACCGGGCCACAAACCTCGAAACTTACGAGCAGTACTTC. This sequence encodes CSVYILHRATNLETYEQYF.

This clonotype was observed a handful of times. The rearrangement joins TRBV10-3 to TRBJ1-5; D is uncertain. Germline CDR1 reads ENHRY; CDR2 reads SYGVKD. Trimming left V 10 bases short and J 11 bases short, with 15 bases between. This CDR3 has 11 amino acids. CDR3 nucleotides: TGTGCCACCTCCCTGGGCGATGCCCAGCATTTT. Its translation is CATSLGDAQHF.

This clonotype appeared a single time. J is TRBJ2-7 and V is TRBV9, with 8 bases lining up with TRBD1. The junction had 9 bases not matched to a gene; V was cut back by 0 bases and J by 4 bases. Germline assignment: CDR1 SGDLS and CDR2 YYNGEE. The CDR3 is 16 residues long. The CDR3 region is CASSVGWDRSGYEQYF. The CDR3, as DNA: TGTGCCAGCAGCGTAGGCTGGGACAGGAGTGGGTACGAGCAGTACTTC.

V is TRBV29-1 and J is TRBJ2-5; 13 bases match TRBD2. The CDR3 contains 15 residues. Per the germline V gene, CDR1 is SQVTM and CDR2 is ANQGSEA. The V segment lost 3 bases and the J segment 4 bases; nucleotides outside the gene matches: 5. The CDR3 region is CSVERTSGRGETQYF. The CDR3 DNA reads TGCAGCGTTGAGAGAACTAGCGGGAGGGGAGAGACCCAGTACTTC.

This clonotype was observed many times. J is TRBJ2-5 and V is TRBV6-1; maybe TRBD2 (6 bases). The CDR3 totals 13 residues. V lost 8 bases to trimming and J lost 4 bases, with 14 bases between them. Germline loops: CDR1 MNHNS, CDR2 SASEGT. The CDR3 loop reads CASSPGVLETQYF. The CDR3 DNA reads TGTGCCAGCTCACCGGGAGTTTTAGAGACCCAGTACTTC.

This clonotype was detected only a few times. This chain joins TRBV30 and TRBJ2-2, with D unclear. CDR3 length: 10 residues. V was clipped by 6 bases and J by 7 bases, with 6 bases between them. The germline CDR1 and CDR2 sequences are GTSNPN and SVGIG (reference sequence). This CDR3 is CACLRGELFF. The CDR3 DNA reads TGTGCCTGTCTGCGCGGGGAGCTGTTTTTT.

In its sample, this clonotype was seen once. Since a much larger clone is just one base distant, this may be a read error. The rearrangement links TRBV6-2 or TRBV6-3 to TRBJ1-1; D perhaps matches TRBD1 (5 bases). This CDR3 has 16 amino acids. CDR1 is MNHEY, CDR2 SVGEGT, per germline. V was pared by 6 bases and J by 1 base, with 18 bases between. The CDR3, as DNA: TGTGCCAGCAGCCTGGGACGGGGGATAGGGAACACTGAAGCTTTCTTT. Translating it yields CASSLGRGIGNTEAFF.

Details on this clonotype: A much more abundant neighbour one base away suggests this may be a read error. The gene calls are TRBV18 and TRBJ2-5; D unresolved. The CDR3 consists of 14 residues. CDR1 is KGHSH, CDR2 LQKENI, per germline. CDR3 nucleotides: TGTGTCAGCTCACCACAAGATCACCAAGAGACCCAGTACTTC. As protein: CVSSPQDHQETQYF.

As concerns this clonotype: Compared with germline, one end of the junction differs, possibly owing to a read error. The chain joins TRBV5-1 to TRBJ2-7, with 12 bases matching TRBD2. This CDR3 comprises 17 residues. The germline V gene encodes CDR1 SGHRS and CDR2 YFSETQ. In DNA form, the CDR3 reads TGTGCCAGCAGCCGCGGACTAGCGGGACTAAAGCCCCCCGAGCAGTACTTC. Translation: CASSRGLAGLKPPEQYF.

The CDR3, as DNA: TGTGCCAGCAGTTCTTTTGATGAGCAGTTCTTC. It is translated as CASSSFDEQFF. The chain has TRBV28 and TRBJ2-1; D is unresolved. Trimming removed 4 bases at V and 8 bases at J, with 6 bases between. The CDR3 runs 11 residues. Germline assignment: CDR1 MDHEN and CDR2 SYDVKM.

The V gene is TRBV19, the J gene TRBJ2-3; 10 bases align to TRBD1. Germline V gene lookup returns CDR1 LNHDA and CDR2 SQIVND (reference sequence). The CDR3 consists of 15 residues. V dropped 7 bases and J dropped 2; count of bases not matched to a gene: 6. The CDR3 bases are TGTGCCAGTACCCCGGGACAGGGGTTCACAGATACGCAGTATTTT. Its protein product is CASTPGQGFTDTQYF.